Listed below are T cell receptor beta chains from one sample, sequenced in a study of shared T cell receptors in the human thymus. The data were produced by immunoSEQ multiplex PCR, yet TCRdb's version contains in-frame clones alone and is incomplete. Of 540,000 or so clones in the sample, roughly 74% are singletons; the top ten hold 0.013%. In addition, the sample was reused for a study of human thymus T cells.

The sample was thymocytes. Receptors originate from a boy younger than two with a congenital heart defect. The CDR3 runs from the conserved cysteine through the conserved F or W. The D gene is left open where the match is weak. For some rows the clone size is stated as once, few or many, or as a class when expanded; others skip it.

V: TRBV29-1
J: TRBJ2-5
length: 15
size: NA
D: TRBD1
CDR3: CSVEDLQGARETQYF
DNA: TGCAGCGTTGAAGACCTACAGGGGGCGAGAGAGACCCAGTACTTC

V: TRBV7-8
J: TRBJ2-1
length: 15
size: NA
D: TRBD2
CDR3: CASSSSGVLYNEQFF
DNA: TGTGCCAGCAGCTCGAGCGGGGTTCTTTACAATGAGCAGTTCTTC

V: TRBV6-1
J: TRBJ1-5
length: 19
size: NA
D: NA
CDR3: CASSERGKGQNFSNQPQHF
DNA: TGTGCCAGCAGTGAACGGGGCAAAGGACAGAACTTTAGCAATCAGCCCCAGCATTTT

V: TRBV4-3
J: TRBJ2-1
length: 18
size: NA
D: TRBD1
CDR3: CASSRRSFRDRFYNEQFF
DNA: TGCGCCAGCAGCCGGAGGTCCTTTCGGGACAGGTTCTACAATGAGCAGTTCTTC

V: TRBV19
J: TRBJ2-5
length: 16
size: NA
D: TRBD2
CDR3: CASSLGTSGRGETQYF
DNA: TGTGCCAGTAGTCTGGGGACTAGCGGGAGGGGAGAGACCCAGTACTTC

V: TRBV5-5
J: TRBJ1-1
length: 15
size: NA
D: NA
CDR3: CASSLGGRGDTEAFF
DNA: TGTGCCAGCAGCCTGGGGGGCCGTGGGGACACTGAAGCTTTCTTT

V: TRBV19
J: TRBJ1-2
length: 18
size: once
D: TRBD1
CDR3: CASSRSPPRTGGNYGYTF
DNA: TGTGCCAGTAGTAGGAGTCCCCCCCGGACAGGGGGTAACTATGGCTACACCTTC

V: TRBV5-4
J: TRBJ2-7
length: 14
size: NA
D: NA
CDR3: CASSPEGEVYEQYF
DNA: TGTGCCAGCAGCCCCGAAGGTGAGGTCTACGAGCAGTACTTC

V: TRBV5-1
J: TRBJ2-7
length: 14
size: few
D: TRBD1
CDR3: CASSSRGQAYEQYF
DNA: TGCGCCAGCAGCTCTAGGGGGCAAGCCTACGAGCAGTACTTC

V: TRBV9
J: TRBJ2-3
length: 19
size: NA
D: TRBD2
CDR3: CASSVGAGVGRPSTDTQYF
DNA: TGTGCCAGCAGCGTAGGGGCGGGAGTGGGACGCCCTAGCACAGATACGCAGTATTTT

V: TRBV5-8
J: TRBJ1-2
length: 15
size: NA
D: NA
CDR3: CASSFPPGEFYGYTF
DNA: TGTGCCAGCAGCTTCCCTCCCGGGGAGTTCTATGGCTACACCTTC

V: TRBV4-2
J: TRBJ1-1
length: 16
size: few
D: NA
CDR3: CASSQRGEGSGTEAFF
DNA: TGTGCCAGCAGCCAAAGGGGGGAGGGTTCTGGAACTGAAGCTTTCTTT

V: TRBV11-2
J: TRBJ2-1
length: 17
size: few
D: TRBD2
CDR3: CASSLGGSGPPVNEQFF
DNA: TGTGCCAGCAGCTTAGGGGGTAGCGGGCCCCCCGTCAATGAGCAGTTCTTC

V: TRBV27
J: TRBJ2-1
length: 15
size: NA
D: TRBD1
CDR3: CASSLRRGPYNEQFF
DNA: TGTGCCAGCAGTTTACGCAGGGGGCCCTACAATGAGCAGTTCTTC

V: TRBV7-9
J: TRBJ1-5
length: 18
size: once
D: NA
CDR3: CASSLFSGNYAGDQPQHF
DNA: TGTGCCAGCAGCTTATTTTCTGGGAATTACGCGGGGGATCAGCCCCAGCATTTT

V: TRBV14
J: TRBJ1-1
length: 17
size: once
D: TRBD1
CDR3: CASSQPTGGAQDTEAFF
DNA: TGTGCCAGCAGCCAACCCACAGGGGGCGCGCAGGACACTGAAGCTTTCTTT

V: TRBV6-5
J: TRBJ2-1
length: 15
size: NA
D: TRBD2
CDR3: CASSYSISGSCEQFF
DNA: TGTGCCAGCAGTTACTCGATTAGCGGGAGTTGTGAGCAGTTCTTC

V: TRBV9
J: TRBJ1-2
length: 15
size: NA
D: NA
CDR3: CASSVGTGQHYGYTF
DNA: TGTGCCAGCAGCGTTGGAACCGGACAACACTATGGCTACACCTTC

V: TRBV7-9
J: TRBJ2-7
length: 18
size: NA
D: TRBD2
CDR3: CASSSPGTSGLPGNEQYF
DNA: TGTGCCAGCAGCTCCCCGGGGACTAGCGGGCTTCCGGGAAACGAGCAGTACTTC

V: TRBV14
J: TRBJ2-5
length: 15
size: NA
D: TRBD2
CDR3: CASSGREVLGETQYF
DNA: TGTGCCAGCAGCGGGCGGGAGGTTCTTGGGGAGACCCAGTACTTC

V: TRBV27
J: TRBJ2-7
length: 15
size: NA
D: TRBD2
CDR3: CASSSNRGGPYEQYF
DNA: TGTGCCAGCAGTTCCAACCGGGGGGGTCCCTACGAGCAGTACTTC

V: TRBV28
J: TRBJ2-7
length: 18
size: NA
D: TRBD2
CDR3: CASTWEGTSGSVSYEQYF
DNA: TGTGCCAGCACTTGGGAGGGAACTAGCGGGAGCGTATCCTACGAGCAGTACTTC

V: TRBV7-2
J: TRBJ2-5
length: 16
size: NA
D: TRBD2
CDR3: CASSLAVAGGGETQYF
DNA: TGTGCCAGCAGCTTAGCGGTAGCGGGAGGGGGTGAGACCCAGTACTTC

V: TRBV12-2
J: TRBJ2-2
length: 13
size: NA
D: NA
CDR3: CASRDRDRGELFF
DNA: TGTGCAAGTCGCGACAGGGATCGGGGGGAGCTGTTTTTT

V: TRBV14
J: TRBJ2-3
length: 15
size: NA
D: NA
CDR3: CASSPSGGPTDTQYF
DNA: TGTGCCAGCAGCCCCTCCGGGGGACCCACAGATACGCAGTATTTT

V: TRBV19
J: TRBJ2-1
length: 15
size: few
D: TRBD2
CDR3: CASTLAGLGYNEQFF
DNA: TGTGCCAGTACCCTAGCGGGATTGGGTTACAATGAGCAGTTCTTC

V: TRBV4-1
J: TRBJ2-7
length: 14
size: once
D: NA
CDR3: CASSQDLRAYEQYF
DNA: TGCGCCAGCAGCCAAGATCTAAGAGCCTACGAGCAGTACTTC

V: TRBV4-3
J: TRBJ2-1
length: 15
size: NA
D: TRBD1
CDR3: CASSQDKGTVNEQFF
DNA: TGCGCCAGCAGCCAAGATAAAGGGACAGTCAATGAGCAGTTCTTC

V: TRBV4-2
J: TRBJ2-3
length: 16
size: NA
D: TRBD2
CDR3: CASSPVEVAGADTQYF
DNA: TGTGCCAGCAGCCCCGTTGAGGTAGCGGGAGCCGATACGCAGTATTTT

V: TRBV30
J: TRBJ1-1
length: 13
size: NA
D: TRBD1
CDR3: CAWSTRDRAEAFF
DNA: TGTGCCTGGAGTACCCGGGACAGGGCTGAAGCTTTCTTT

V: TRBV7-9
J: TRBJ2-1
length: 18
size: once
D: NA
CDR3: CASSLVVAVGGNYNEQFF
DNA: TGTGCCAGCAGCCTCGTAGTAGCGGTTGGGGGGAATTACAATGAGCAGTTCTTC

V: TRBV27
J: TRBJ2-5
length: 19
size: NA
D: TRBD2
CDR3: CASSHGTSGAGRRGETQYF
DNA: TGTGCCAGCAGTCATGGGACTAGCGGGGCTGGGCGCCGTGGGGAGACCCAGTACTTC

V: TRBV27
J: TRBJ2-7
length: 16
size: NA
D: TRBD1
CDR3: CASSPGTGKSSYEQYF
DNA: TGTGCCAGCAGTCCGGGGACAGGGAAGAGTTCCTACGAGCAGTACTTC

V: TRBV4-3
J: TRBJ1-1
length: 20
size: NA
D: TRBD1
CDR3: CASSQGPSGTGNFGNTEAFF
DNA: TGCGCCAGCAGCCAAGGCCCCTCCGGGACAGGGAATTTTGGGAACACTGAAGCTTTCTTT

V: TRBV4-2
J: TRBJ1-4
length: 16
size: NA
D: NA
CDR3: CASSQGGTAVNEKLFF
DNA: TGTGCCAGCAGCCAAGGTGGTACAGCCGTTAATGAAAAACTGTTTTTT

V: TRBV7-2
J: TRBJ2-3
length: 13
size: NA
D: TRBD2
CDR3: CASSKGTTNTQYF
DNA: TGTGCCAGCAGCAAAGGGACTACGAATACGCAGTATTTT

V: TRBV19
J: TRBJ2-3
length: 15
size: NA
D: TRBD2
CDR3: CASSIAGGASDTQYF
DNA: TGTGCCAGTAGTATAGCCGGGGGGGCCTCAGATACGCAGTATTTT

V: TRBV27
J: TRBJ2-7
length: 16
size: NA
D: TRBD2
CDR3: CASSPPGSGKTHEQYF
DNA: TGTGCCAGCAGTCCGCCGGGTAGCGGGAAAACCCACGAGCAGTACTTC

V: TRBV18
J: TRBJ1-1
length: 15
size: NA
D: TRBD1
CDR3: CASSPKTGWDTEAFF
DNA: TGTGCCAGCTCACCTAAGACAGGGTGGGACACTGAAGCTTTCTTT

V: TRBV7-2
J: TRBJ2-4
length: 14
size: NA
D: NA
CDR3: CASSPGDSKNIQYF
DNA: TGTGCCAGCAGCCCGGGGGACTCAAAAAACATTCAGTACTTC

V: TRBV2
J: TRBJ2-2
length: 15
size: NA
D: TRBD1
CDR3: CASSETRQGIGELFF
DNA: TGTGCCAGCAGTGAAACCAGACAGGGGATCGGGGAGCTGTTTTTT

V: TRBV19
J: TRBJ1-2
length: 12
size: NA
D: NA
CDR3: CASSLIDYGYTF
DNA: TGTGCCAGTAGTTTGATAGACTATGGCTACACCTTC

V: TRBV4-3
J: TRBJ2-5
length: 18
size: NA
D: TRBD2
CDR3: CASSQAGLAGGGEETQYF
DNA: TGCGCCAGCAGCCAAGCGGGACTAGCGGGAGGCGGGGAAGAGACCCAGTACTTC